This T cell receptor (beta chain) stems from a study of cytomegalovirus exposure and HLA in healthy donors. Study in general: Unique TCRs from HLA-typed donors, some 85 million of them, were held in an early data release. Points from the study as a whole: Overall, some 160 TCR beta chains were annotated as cytomegalovirus-associated. Associated with HLA alleles at 0.05 false discovery rate in a later analysis were around 15,000 TCR beta sequences. A prior analysis recorded that most TCR beta V segments were productive about 90% or about 30% of the time.

This CDR3 has 15 residues. V was trimmed by 4 bases and J by 2 bases, leaving 13 bases between them. The V gene's germline CDR1 is SEHNR and CDR2 FQNEAQ (reference sequence). This PCR relied on a set of 60 Vbeta primers and 13 Jbeta primers. Assay: immunoSEQ multiplex PCR; the TCRdb copy retains only in-frame clones and omits some. The sample holds 150,000 to 200,000 clones; approximately 59% are singletons and the top ten take over 2.5%. As for this clone: Its antigen is not identified.

The sequence was obtained from a man in his forties in good health and CMV-seronegative. Material for sequencing was PBMCs. V is TRBV7-9 and J is TRBJ2-3; D remains unclear. The CDR3 nucleotides read TGTGCCAGCAGCTCCCAGAGGCGCGTCACAGATACGCAGTATTTT. This sequence encodes CASSSQRRVTDTQYF.